Following are 2 T cell receptor beta chains from one sample sequenced in a study of shared clonotypes between healthy human individuals (dated by TCRdb to about 2020). The library was built by means of the immunoSEQ multiplex PCR assay. This is the immuneACCESS table as TCRdb keeps it, with only in-frame sequences that have V and J called. A part of the clones is gone; compared with another copy, unresolved V genes explain less than half, and the rest is unexplained. A total of around 2.1 million clones appear in this sample, about 92% of them only once. The ten largest account for 1.5% to 2% of the sample. For the CD8 naive samples, CD45RO-negative cells were positively selected for CCR7, yielding a CD45RA+CCR7+ population from which TemRA cells were excluded. Sequencing input: naive CD8+ T cells from PBMCs. The cell subset or site label for this specimen denotes: CD45RA+CCR7+. Source of these receptors: a man between 18 and 35 years old in good health. Some clones in this sample may be carry-over from other donors' samples.

In this sample, this clone turned up once. The J gene is TRBJ1-5, the V gene TRBV27, with 11 bases aligning to TRBD1. Germline CDR1 and CDR2: MNHEY and SMNVEV (reference sequence). V lost 6 bases, J lost 6 bases, and 7 bases stayed unmatched. The CDR3 runs to 15 residues. The CDR3 DNA reads as TGTGCCAGCAGAAGCGGACAGGGGGCCAGTCAGCCCCAGCATTTT. Translated: CASRSGQGASQPQHF.

The CDR3 coding sequence is TGTGCCAGCAGTTTGGGGACAGGGTGGGAGACCCAGTACTTC. Translation gives CASSLGTGWETQYF. The chain links TRBV27 to TRBJ2-5, with TRBD1 identical over 9 bases. The germline V gene has CDR1 MNHEY and CDR2 SMNVEV (reference sequence). V lost 3 bases, J lost 5 bases, and 4 bases stayed unmatched. The CDR3 contains 14 residues.